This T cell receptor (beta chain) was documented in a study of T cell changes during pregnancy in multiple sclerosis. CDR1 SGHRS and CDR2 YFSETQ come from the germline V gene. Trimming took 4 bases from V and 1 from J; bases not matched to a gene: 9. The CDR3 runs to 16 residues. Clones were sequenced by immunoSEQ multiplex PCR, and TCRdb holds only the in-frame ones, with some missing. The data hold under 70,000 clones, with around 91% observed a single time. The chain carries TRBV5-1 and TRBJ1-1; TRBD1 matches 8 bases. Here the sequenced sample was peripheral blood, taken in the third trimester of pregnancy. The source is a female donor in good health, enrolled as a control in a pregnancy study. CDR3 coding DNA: TGCGCCAGCAGCGGCGGACAGGGTAGCCCGAACACTGAAGCTTTCTTT. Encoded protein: CASSGGQGSPNTEAFF.